This T cell receptor (beta chain) was captured in a study of blood T cells in healthy people across ages. This clonotype has a count of ten or more. A sample-barcoded 5' primer and a J-beta primer mix were used in a second PCR of roughly 7 to 12 cycles. One entry per CDR3 protein, called by TCRdb with MiXCR from the 5' RACE reads. The sample lists approximately 800,000 distinct CDR3 sequences; around 36% were seen once. This TCR came from a man aged 18 to 29 in good health. Specimen: blood.

This chain's CDR3 is CASSQGLAVTTDTQYF. The CDR3 coding sequence is TGCGCCAGCAGCCAAGGGCTAGCGGTCACCACAGATACGCAGTATTTT. The gene calls are TRBV4-3 and TRBJ2-3; 7 nucleotides match TRBD2. CDR3 length: 16 residues. V shed 1 base and J 2 bases; nucleotides not matched to a gene: 6. CDR1 is LGHNA, CDR2 YSLEER, per germline.